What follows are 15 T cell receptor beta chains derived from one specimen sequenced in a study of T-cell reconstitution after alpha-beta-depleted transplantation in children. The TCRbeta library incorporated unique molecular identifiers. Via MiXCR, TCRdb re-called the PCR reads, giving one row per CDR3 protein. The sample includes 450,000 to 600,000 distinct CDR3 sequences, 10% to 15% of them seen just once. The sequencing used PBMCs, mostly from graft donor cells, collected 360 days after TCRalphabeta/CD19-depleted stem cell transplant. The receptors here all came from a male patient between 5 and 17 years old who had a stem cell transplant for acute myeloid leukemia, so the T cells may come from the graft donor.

Here the CDR3 reads CASSPKTVHGVGYEQYF. The CDR3 bases are TGTGCCAGCTCACCTAAGACAGTCCACGGTGTGGGCTACGAGCAGTACTTC. The rearrangement links TRBV18 to TRBJ2-7; the D gene is possibly TRBD1 (5 bases). V lost 3 bases and J lost 3, with 21 bases in between. The CDR3 is 17 residues long. CDR1 KGHSH and CDR2 LQKENI come from the germline V gene.

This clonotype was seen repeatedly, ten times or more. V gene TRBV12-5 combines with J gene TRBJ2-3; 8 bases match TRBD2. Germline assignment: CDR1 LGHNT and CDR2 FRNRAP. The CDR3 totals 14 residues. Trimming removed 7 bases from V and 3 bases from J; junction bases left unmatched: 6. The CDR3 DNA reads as TGTGCTAGTGCCGCTGGACTAGCTACAGATACGCAGTATTTT. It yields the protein CASAAGLATDTQYF.

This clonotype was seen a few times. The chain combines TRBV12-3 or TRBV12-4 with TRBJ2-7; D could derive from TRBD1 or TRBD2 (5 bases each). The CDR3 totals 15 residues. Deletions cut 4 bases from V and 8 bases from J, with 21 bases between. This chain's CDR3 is CASSSPGATRSKQYF. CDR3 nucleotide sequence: TGTGCCAGCAGTTCCCCCGGGGCCACCCGTAGCAAGCAGTACTTC.

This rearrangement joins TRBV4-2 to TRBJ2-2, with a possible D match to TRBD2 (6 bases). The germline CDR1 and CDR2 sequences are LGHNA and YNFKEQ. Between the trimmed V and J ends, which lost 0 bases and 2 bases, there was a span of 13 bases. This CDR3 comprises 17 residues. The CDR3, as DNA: TGTGCCAGCAGCCAAGAATTGAGACTAGTTAACACCGGGGAGCTGTTTTTT. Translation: CASSQELRLVNTGELFF.

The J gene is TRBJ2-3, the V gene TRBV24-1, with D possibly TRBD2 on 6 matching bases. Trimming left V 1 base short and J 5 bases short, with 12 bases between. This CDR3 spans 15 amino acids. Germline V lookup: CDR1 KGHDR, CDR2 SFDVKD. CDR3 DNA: TGTGCCACCAGTGATTTCCCCGTGGGGGGAGATACGCAGTATTTT. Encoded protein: CATSDFPVGGDTQYF.

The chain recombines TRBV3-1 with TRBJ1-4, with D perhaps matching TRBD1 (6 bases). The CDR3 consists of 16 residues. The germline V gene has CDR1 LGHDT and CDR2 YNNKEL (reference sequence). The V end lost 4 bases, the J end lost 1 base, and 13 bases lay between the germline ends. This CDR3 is CASSPAQGETNEKLFF. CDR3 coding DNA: TGTGCCAGCAGCCCCGCACAGGGAGAAACTAATGAAAAACTGTTTTTT.

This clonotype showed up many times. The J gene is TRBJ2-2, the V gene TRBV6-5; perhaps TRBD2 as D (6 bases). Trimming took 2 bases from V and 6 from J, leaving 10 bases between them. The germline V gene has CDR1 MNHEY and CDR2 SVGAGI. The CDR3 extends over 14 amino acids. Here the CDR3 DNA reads TGTGCCAGCAGTTACGTAGGGACTTCCGGGGAGCTGTTTTTT. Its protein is CASSYVGTSGELFF.

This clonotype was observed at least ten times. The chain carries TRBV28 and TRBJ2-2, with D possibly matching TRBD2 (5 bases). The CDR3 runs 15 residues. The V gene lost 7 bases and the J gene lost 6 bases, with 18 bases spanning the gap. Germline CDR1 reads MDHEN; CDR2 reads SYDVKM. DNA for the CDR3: TGTGCCAGCATACCACGGGCTAGCATCCCCGGGGAGCTGTTTTTT. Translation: CASIPRASIPGELFF.

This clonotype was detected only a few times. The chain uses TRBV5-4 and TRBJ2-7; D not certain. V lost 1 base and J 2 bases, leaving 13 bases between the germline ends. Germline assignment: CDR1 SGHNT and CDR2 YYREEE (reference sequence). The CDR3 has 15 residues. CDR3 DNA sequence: TGTGCCAGCAGCTTGACAGCGCAGATTCCCTACGAGCAGTACTTC. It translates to CASSLTAQIPYEQYF.

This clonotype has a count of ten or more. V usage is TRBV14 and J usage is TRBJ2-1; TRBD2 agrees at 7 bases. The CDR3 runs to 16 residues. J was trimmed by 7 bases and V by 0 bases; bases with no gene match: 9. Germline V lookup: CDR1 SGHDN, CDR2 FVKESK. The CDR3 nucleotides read TGTGCCAGCAGCCAAGAGCGACTAGCTTCAAGGAATGAGCAGTTCTTC. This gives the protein CASSQERLASRNEQFF.

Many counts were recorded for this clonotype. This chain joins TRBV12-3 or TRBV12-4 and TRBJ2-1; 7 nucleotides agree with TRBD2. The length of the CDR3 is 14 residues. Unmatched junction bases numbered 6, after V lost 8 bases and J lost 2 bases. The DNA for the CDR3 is TGTGCCAGCGGTGCGGGAGTAACCTACAATGAGCAGTTCTTC. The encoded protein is CASGAGVTYNEQFF.

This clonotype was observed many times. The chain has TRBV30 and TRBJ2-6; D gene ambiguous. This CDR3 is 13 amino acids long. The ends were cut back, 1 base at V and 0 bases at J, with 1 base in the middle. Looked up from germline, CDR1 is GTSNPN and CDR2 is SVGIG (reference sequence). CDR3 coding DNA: TGTGCCTGGAGTGCCTCTGGGGCCAACGTCCTGACTTTC. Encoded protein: CAWSASGANVLTF.

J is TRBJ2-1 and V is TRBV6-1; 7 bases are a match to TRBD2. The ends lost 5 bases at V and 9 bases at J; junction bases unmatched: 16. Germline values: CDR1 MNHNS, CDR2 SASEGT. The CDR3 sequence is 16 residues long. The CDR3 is CASSRQRWEGRGEQFF. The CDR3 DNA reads TGTGCCAGCAGTCGCCAGCGATGGGAGGGCCGAGGTGAGCAGTTCTTC.

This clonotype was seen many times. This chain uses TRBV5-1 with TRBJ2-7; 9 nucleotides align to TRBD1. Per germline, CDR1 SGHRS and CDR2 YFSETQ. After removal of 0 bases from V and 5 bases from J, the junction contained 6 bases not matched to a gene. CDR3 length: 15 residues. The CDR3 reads CASSLAGQGVHEQYF. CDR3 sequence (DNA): TGCGCCAGCAGCTTGGCGGGACAGGGCGTCCACGAGCAGTACTTC.

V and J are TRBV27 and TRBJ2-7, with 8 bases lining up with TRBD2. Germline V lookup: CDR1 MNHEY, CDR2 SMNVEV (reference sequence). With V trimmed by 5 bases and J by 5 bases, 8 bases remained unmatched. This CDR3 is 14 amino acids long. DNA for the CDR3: TGTGCCAGCAGTCTTAGCGGGAATGAGGACGAGCAGTACTTC. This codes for CASSLSGNEDEQYF.